A single sample gave rise to the 15 T cell receptor beta chains below, sequenced in a study of response to subunit inactivated influenza vaccine. MiXCR was run by TCRdb on the RT-PCR reads, yielding one entry per CDR3 protein. The sample lists fewer than 600,000 distinct CDR3 sequences; approximately 6.9% were seen once. Source: PBMCs from blood, taken around 2 years after vaccination. The source is a man aged 50-75 years who received an inactivated influenza vaccine.

V gene TRBV20-1 combines with J gene TRBJ1-4, with 11 positions matching TRBD1. CDR1 and CDR2 from the germline V gene are DFQATT and SNEGSKA (reference sequence). The CDR3 runs to 16 residues. V was pared by 3 bases and J by 0 bases, with 3 bases of the junction left unmatched. DNA of the CDR3: TGCAGTGCTAGGGACAGGGGGCCTCCAACTAATGAAAAACTGTTTTTT. Translated: CSARDRGPPTNEKLFF.

This clonotype has ten or more counts. The genes are TRBV18 and TRBJ1-2; D is unclear. The germline V gene has CDR1 KGHSH and CDR2 LQKENI. This CDR3 has 12 residues. Trimming took off 3 bases at V and 8 bases at J, with 10 bases between the two ends. For the CDR3, the DNA is TGTGCCAGCTCACCTACTGCAGAAGGCTACACCTTC. It is translated as CASSPTAEGYTF.

The V and J genes are TRBV11-2 and TRBJ2-1; a weak D match, TRBD2 (6 bases). The germline V gene has CDR1 SGHAT and CDR2 FQNNGV. The CDR3 consists of 16 residues. Trimming took 2 bases from V and 5 from J, leaving 16 bases between them. The CDR3 sequence: CASSLSPRDFNNEQFF. CDR3 bases: TGTGCCAGCAGCTTAAGCCCCCGGGACTTCAACAATGAGCAGTTCTTC.

V gene TRBV3-1 combines with J gene TRBJ2-7; D not certain. There are 16 residues in the CDR3. Per germline, CDR1 LGHDT and CDR2 YNNKEL (reference sequence). With 5 bases removed from V and 3 bases from J, the gap between germline ends came to 20 bases. The CDR3 nucleotides are TGTGCCAGCAGCACCCGGGTTTCGCTGCCTTTCTACGAGCAGTACTTC. It translates to CASSTRVSLPFYEQYF.

In its sample, this clonotype was seen many times. The gene calls are TRBV24-1 and TRBJ2-1; D ambiguous. V lost 3 bases and J lost 0, with 8 bases in between. This CDR3 has 15 residues. CDR1 KGHDR and CDR2 SFDVKD come from the germline V gene. CDR3 in DNA: TGTGCCACCAGTGATCTCCCCGACTCCTACAATGAGCAGTTCTTC. Encoded protein: CATSDLPDSYNEQFF.

V usage is TRBV6-5 and J usage is TRBJ1-1; 8 bases align to TRBD1. This CDR3 is 15 amino acids long. Looked up from germline, CDR1 is MNHEY and CDR2 is SVGAGI. J gave up 2 bases and V 2 bases, and 4 bases lay outside the gene matches. Here the CDR3 DNA reads TGTGCCAGCAGTTACGGGACAGGCTATAACACTGAAGCTTTCTTT. This gives the protein CASSYGTGYNTEAFF.

The sample holds many counts of this clonotype. The rearrangement uses TRBV3-1 and TRBJ2-7; 7 bases are shared with TRBD1. The CDR3 spans 13 residues. Germline-derived CDR1 and CDR2 are LGHDT and YNNKEL (reference sequence). V shed 3 bases, J shed 9 bases, and the junction held 8 bases outside the gene matches. In DNA, the CDR3 is TGTGCCAGCAGCCAGTCGTCGACAGGGAGGCAGTACTTC. Protein: CASSQSSTGRQYF.

V usage is TRBV28 and J usage is TRBJ2-7; either TRBD1 or TRBD2 may fit D (5 bases each). Deletions cut 3 bases from V and 5 bases from J, with 17 bases between. The CDR3 covers 15 residues. Germline V CDR1 and CDR2: MDHEN, SYDVKM. The CDR3 loop is CASSFRAGAWNEQYF. In DNA, the CDR3 is TGTGCCAGCAGTTTTAGGGCCGGGGCGTGGAACGAGCAGTACTTC. Complete variable domain (other parts from reference TRBV28 and TRBJ2-7): DVKVTQSSRYLVKRTGEKVFLECVQDMDHENMFWYRQDPGLGLRLIYFSYDVKMKEKGDIPEGYSVSREKKERFSLILESASTNQTSMYLCASSFRAGAWNEQYFGPGTRLTVT.

V gene TRBV20-1 combines with J gene TRBJ2-5, with 9 bases matching TRBD2. Unmatched junction bases numbered 8, after V lost 3 bases and J lost 0 bases. This CDR3 region has 16 residues. The germline V gene encodes CDR1 DFQATT and CDR2 SNEGSKA (reference sequence). CDR3 bases: TGCAGTGCTAGCCCCCACGGACTAGCGCACCAAGAGACCCAGTACTTC. Protein: CSASPHGLAHQETQYF.

This clonotype was recorded a few times. The chain couples TRBV24-1 to TRBJ2-5; 14 nucleotides align to TRBD2. The CDR3 runs to 17 residues. Germline V gene data show CDR1 as KGHDR and CDR2 as SFDVKD. The J segment lost 1 base and the V segment lost 3 bases, leaving 3 bases of the junction unmatched. CDR3 DNA sequence: TGTGCCACCAGTGATGTCGGACTAGCGGGGGGCCAAGAGACCCAGTACTTC. This gives the protein CATSDVGLAGGQETQYF.

The chain carries TRBV7-2 and TRBJ1-3, with 8 bases fitting TRBD1. This CDR3 comprises 13 residues. V shed 5 bases, J shed 7 bases, and the junction held 4 bases outside the gene matches. Germline loops: CDR1 SGHTA, CDR2 FQGNSA. The CDR3 here is CASSGRQGNTIYF. CDR3 nucleotide sequence: TGTGCCAGCAGCGGTAGACAGGGGAACACCATATATTTT.

The table lists this clonotype with a few counts. V gene TRBV5-1 combines with J gene TRBJ2-7; D possibly matches TRBD1 or TRBD2 (5 bases each). The length of the CDR3 is 16 residues. Germline assignment: CDR1 SGHRS and CDR2 YFSETQ. Trimming took 4 bases from V and 0 from J, leaving 17 bases between them. The CDR3 DNA reads as TGCGCCAGCAGCCCCAGGGTTGGGACCAGCTCCTACGAGCAGTACTTC. As protein: CASSPRVGTSSYEQYF.

The V call is TRBV7-9, the J call TRBJ2-3; tentative D call: TRBD2 (6 bases). The V and J ends lost 5 bases and 0 bases respectively, with 18 bases between them. Germline CDR1 SEHNR, CDR2 FQNEAQ (reference sequence). This CDR3 contains 17 residues. CDR3 region: CASSPPPLAPSTDTQYF. CDR3 DNA sequence: TGTGCCAGCAGCCCACCCCCACTAGCTCCAAGCACAGATACGCAGTATTTT.

This clonotype was found a few times. The chain has TRBV28 and TRBJ1-2, with TRBD1 as a possible D gene (5 bases). Trimming cost V 1 base and J 8 bases, with 20 bases left between them. The length of the CDR3 is 16 residues. Germline lookup yields CDR1 MDHEN and CDR2 SYDVKM. Here the CDR3 DNA reads TGTGCCAGCAGTTTATCCTCGCCCGGGACGGGTCGCGGCTACACCTTC. This translates into CASSLSSPGTGRGYTF.

This clonotype was observed many times. The chain is built from TRBV5-8 and TRBJ2-2; D gene uncertain. In germline, CDR1 is SGHTS, CDR2 YDEGEE. This CDR3 contains 16 residues. V gave up 10 bases and J gave up 0 bases, with 19 bases separating them. The CDR3 DNA sequence: TGTGCCGGCGGCAGGTCCGAAGACACGAACACCGGGGAGCTGTTTTTT. It translates to CAGGRSEDTNTGELFF.